The source of this T cell receptor beta chain is a study of shared T cell receptors in the human thymus. The CDR3 is 17 amino acids. Trimming shortened V by 0 bases and J by 5 bases, and 19 bases separated the two germline ends. Germline V gene sequence: CDR1 SGHDN, CDR2 FVKESK. Generated by immunoSEQ multiplex PCR, the TCRdb table keeps only in-frame clones and is missing some. The table lists under 450,000 clones, 95% of them singletons. The chain links TRBV14 to TRBJ2-5, with D unclear. The specimen sequenced was thymocytes. This clonotype originated in a human donor. The chain's CDR3 is CASSQDGPGSSEETQYF. The CDR3 region has the DNA TGTGCCAGCAGCCAAGATGGCCCGGGCTCGTCGGAGGAGACCCAGTACTTC.